Sequencing of this T cell receptor beta chain was carried out in a study of CD8 T cells in ankylosing spondylitis. Overall study findings and caveats: Seemingly distinctive of ankylosing spondylitis blood was a TCR beta motif formed by eight highly homologous variants. According to the report, clones linked to the disease were significantly enriched in matched synovial fluid samples taken from ankylosing spondylitis patients.

This clonotype was detected many times. Its antigen is unidentified. The V gene's germline CDR1 is SGDLS and CDR2 YYNGEE. The CDR3 runs to 19 residues. V was clipped by 1 base and J by 0 bases; unmatched bases: 10. MiXCR, run by TCRdb on the 5' RACE reads, gives a single entry per CDR3 protein. The sample carries about 10,000 distinct CDR3 sequences, about 6% recorded once. The chain couples TRBV9 to TRBJ2-1, with 10 bases lining up with TRBD2. Source material: blood, either unsorted or a sorted T cell fraction (not recorded which). The TCR comes from a female donor with ankylosing spondylitis or in good health (not recorded which). The CDR3 nucleotides are TGTGCCAGCAGCGTACCTCTAGCGGGAGTCGCCAGCTCCTACAATGAGCAGTTCTTC. It codes for CASSVPLAGVASSYNEQFF.